This T cell receptor beta chain emerged from a study of shared clonotypes between healthy human individuals. Germline values: CDR1 SGHNT, CDR2 YYREEE (reference sequence). There are 13 residues in the CDR3. The germline V and J ends were trimmed by 1 base and 8 bases, with 9 bases remaining between them. DNA from unsorted PBMC was sequenced on ten immunoSEQ deep assay plates. Clones were sequenced by immunoSEQ multiplex PCR, and TCRdb holds only the in-frame ones, with some missing. The sample lists about 460,000 clones, roughly 80% occurring once. A few counts support this clone. The sample consisted of PBMCs. The TCR sequence derives from a woman aged 40 to 55 in good health. Some clones in this sample may be carry-over from other donors' samples. This chain links TRBV5-4 with TRBJ1-4; D is unclear. The CDR3 DNA is TGTGCCAGCAGCTTGCCGACGGGGGAAAAACTGTTTTTT. This translates into CASSLPTGEKLFF.